These 21 T cell receptor beta chains were sequenced from one sample in a study of T-cell reconstitution after alpha-beta-depleted transplantation in children. Preparing the TCRbeta library involved the use of unique molecular identifiers. MiXCR, run by TCRdb on the PCR reads, gives a single entry per CDR3 protein. The sample yields about 120,000 distinct CDR3 sequences, about 21% seen once. This specimen consisted of PBMCs, mostly from graft donor cells, obtained 180 days after TCRalphabeta/CD19-depleted stem cell transplant. The receptors come from a male patient between 2 and 10 years old who had a stem cell transplant for chronic granulomatous disease, so the T cells may come from the graft donor.

V gene TRBV5-1 combines with J gene TRBJ1-1, with unresolved D. The CDR3 is made up of 14 amino acids. V was trimmed by 4 bases and J by 1 base, leaving 11 bases between them. Looked up from germline, CDR1 is SGHRS and CDR2 is YFSETQ. CDR3 DNA sequence: TGCGCCAGCAGCATCGGGCCAGGGAACACTGAAGCTTTCTTT. Its protein product is CASSIGPGNTEAFF.

The chain joins TRBV2 to TRBJ2-7, with 11 bases identical to TRBD2. With 3 bases clipped from V and 4 bases from J, the junction kept 5 bases outside the gene matches. This CDR3 is built from 15 residues. The germline gives CDR1 SNHLY, CDR2 FYNNEI. The CDR3 DNA reads TGTGCCAGCAGTGAGATTAGCGGGGGGGCGTACGAGCAGTACTTC. Translation: CASSEISGGAYEQYF.

This clonotype was counted between two and nine times. This chain's CDR3 is CASSPPSLSEGTDTQYF. As DNA, the CDR3 is TGTGCCAGCAGTCCCCCATCGCTCTCGGAGGGCACAGATACGCAGTATTTT. The chain links TRBV27 to TRBJ2-3; D may be TRBD2 (5 bases). There are 17 residues in the CDR3. In germline, CDR1 is MNHEY, CDR2 SMNVEV (reference sequence). V lost 5 bases, J lost 1 base, and 19 bases lay in between.

This chain joins TRBV12-3 or TRBV12-4 and TRBJ2-5; D possibly corresponds to TRBD2 (6 bases). The CDR3 covers 13 residues. V lost 8 bases to trimming and J lost 6 bases, with 16 bases between them. CDR3 region: CASGGGSVKTQYF. CDR3 DNA sequence: TGTGCCAGCGGAGGAGGGAGTGTGAAGACCCAGTACTTC.

The genes are TRBV7-9 and TRBJ1-1; maybe TRBD1 (5 bases). This CDR3 has 14 amino acids. The V end lost 6 bases, the J end lost 7 bases, and 18 bases lay between the germline ends. From germline, CDR1 is SEHNR and CDR2 FQNEAQ (reference sequence). CDR3 in amino acids: CASSHGAGNDEAFF. For the CDR3, the DNA is TGTGCCAGCAGTCACGGGGCGGGCAATGATGAAGCTTTCTTT.

The V call is TRBV6-5, the J call TRBJ2-5; D may be TRBD1 (6 bases). V lost 0 bases and J lost 1, with 12 bases in between. The CDR3 contains 16 residues. The germline V gene has CDR1 MNHEY and CDR2 SVGAGI. CDR3 sequence reads: CASSYSMVTGQETQYF. DNA of the CDR3: TGTGCCAGCAGTTACTCGATGGTGACAGGCCAAGAGACCCAGTACTTC.

This clonotype showed up many times. V and J are TRBV29-1 and TRBJ1-2, with 7 bases matching TRBD1. CDR3 length: 12 residues. Trimming at V came to 4 bases and at J to 4 bases, leaving 3 bases not matched to a gene. CDR1 and CDR2 from the germline V gene are SQVTM and ANQGSEA. The CDR3 bases are TGCAGCGTTGTGAGGACAGGCTATGGCTACACCTTC. Translation: CSVVRTGYGYTF.

The CDR3 nucleotides are TGTGCCAGCAGTCAGGGGGGTGAGCAGTTCTTC. Residues: CASSQGGEQFF. The rearrangement uses TRBV6-2 or TRBV6-3 and TRBJ2-1; D possibly corresponds to TRBD1 (7 bases). The CDR3 totals 11 residues. Trimming removed 5 bases from V and 9 bases from J, with 8 bases in between. Germline CDR1 is MNHEY and CDR2 is SVGEGT.

The genes are TRBV5-1 and TRBJ2-7; 7 bases are shared with TRBD1. The CDR3 is 15 amino acids. Trimming cost V 2 bases and J 2 bases; bases outside gene matches: 7. The V gene's germline CDR1 is SGHRS and CDR2 YFSETQ. The CDR3 loop reads CASSFFVQGPYEQYF. Here the CDR3 DNA reads TGCGCCAGCAGCTTTTTCGTACAGGGGCCCTACGAGCAGTACTTC.

This clonotype was found once. A read error is possible here, since a much larger clone lies one base away. The genes are TRBV20-1 and TRBJ2-1; D tentatively reads TRBD1 or TRBD2 (6 bases each). The CDR3 spans 14 residues. The V end was cut by 4 bases, the J end by 7 bases, with 17 bases between. Germline V gene data show CDR1 as DFQATT and CDR2 as SNEGSKA (reference sequence). The CDR3 nucleotides read TGCAGTGCTAACTCCCGGAGGGGGAATAATGAGCAGTTCTTC. Residues: CSANSRRGNNEQFF.

This clonotype appeared a few times. The chain uses TRBV12-3 or TRBV12-4 and TRBJ1-5; D unclear. Trimming removed 3 bases at V and 9 bases at J, with 12 bases between. CDR3 length: 13 residues. The CDR3 DNA follows: TGTGCCAGCAGTTTTAAAGGGAACCTGCCCCAGCATTTT. This translates into CASSFKGNLPQHF.

This clonotype was counted many times. V is TRBV7-9 and J is TRBJ2-1; 7 bases map to TRBD2. Trimming removed 1 base from V and 8 bases from J; junction bases left unmatched: 2. This CDR3 comprises 13 residues. Germline V gene lookup returns CDR1 SEHNR and CDR2 FQNEAQ (reference sequence). CDR3 protein: CASSLGAGDEQFF. The CDR3 DNA reads TGTGCCAGCAGCTTAGGGGCGGGGGATGAGCAGTTCTTC.

For the CDR3, the DNA is TGTGCCAGCAGCTTAGCGCCTAGCGGGTTCCTTGGTGGGGCCAACGTCCTGACTTTC. Translating it yields CASSLAPSGFLGGANVLTF. The rearrangement joins TRBV7-8 to TRBJ2-6, with 8 bases lining up with TRBD2. The CDR3 is made up of 19 amino acids. The trim removed 0 bases at V and 3 bases at J, leaving 10 bases unmatched. Germline-derived CDR1 and CDR2 are SGHVS and FQNEAQ.

This clonotype came up many times. The chain links TRBV7-8 to TRBJ2-3; 7 bases line up with TRBD1. V shed 1 base, J shed 2 bases, and the junction held 3 bases outside the gene matches. Germline CDR1 is SGHVS and CDR2 is FQNEAQ. This CDR3 contains 15 residues. DNA of the CDR3: TGTGCCAGCAGCTTAGTGGGGACAGACACAGATACGCAGTATTTT. Encoded protein: CASSLVGTDTDTQYF. Full variable domain (remainder filled in from reference TRBV7-8 and TRBJ2-3): GAGVSQSPRYKVAKRGQDVALRCDPISGHVSLFWYQQALGQGPEFLTYFQNEAQLDKSGLPSDRFFAERPEGSVSTLKIQRTQQEDSAVYLCASSLVGTDTDTQYFGPGTRLTVL.

The gene calls are TRBV25-1 and TRBJ2-3; TRBD2 agrees at 10 bases. Germline CDR1 MGHDK, CDR2 SYGVNS. V was clipped by 6 bases and J by 0 bases; unmatched bases: 3. The CDR3 runs to 15 residues. The chain's CDR3 is CASRGLAVSTDTQYF. CDR3 bases: TGTGCCAGCAGAGGACTAGCGGTTAGCACAGATACGCAGTATTTT. The whole variable domain, remainder taken from reference TRBV25-1 and TRBJ2-3, is EADIYQTPRYLVIGTGKKITLECSQTMGHDKMYWYQQDPGMELHLIHYSYGVNSTEKGDLSSESTVSRIRTEHFPLTLESARPSHTSQYLCASRGLAVSTDTQYFGPGTRLTVL.

This clonotype has more than one count but fewer than ten. The chain combines TRBV10-3 with TRBJ2-7; 7 nucleotides align to TRBD1. The junction had 5 bases not matched to a gene; V was cut back by 3 bases and J by 0 bases. The CDR3 spans 15 residues. Germline V lookup: CDR1 ENHRY, CDR2 SYGVKD. The CDR3 DNA reads TGTGCCATCAGTGATAGAGGGGGCAGCTCCTACGAGCAGTACTTC. The encoded protein is CAISDRGGSSYEQYF.

The gene calls are TRBV5-1 and TRBJ1-1, with D uncertain. CDR3 length: 11 residues. Germline CDR1 reads SGHRS; CDR2 reads YFSETQ. Between the trimmed V and J ends, which lost 3 bases and 9 bases, there was a span of 9 bases. CDR3: CASSSREKAFF. The CDR3 DNA reads as TGCGCCAGCAGCTCCCGGGAGAAAGCTTTCTTT. The full variable domain, in which reference TRBV5-1 and TRBJ1-1 provide the parts outside the CDR3, is KAGVTQTPRYLIKTRGQQVTLSCSPISGHRSVSWYQQTPGQGLQFLFEYFSETQRNKGNFPGRFSGRQFSNSRSEMNVSTLELGDSALYLCASSSREKAFFGQGTRLTVV.

The sample holds many counts of this clonotype. V usage is TRBV29-1 and J usage is TRBJ1-2, with unresolved D. Germline V gene lookup returns CDR1 SQVTM and CDR2 ANQGSEA. This CDR3 contains 14 residues. With 2 bases removed from V and 1 base from J, the gap between germline ends came to 11 bases. The CDR3 is CSVERNLHNYGYTF. The DNA of the CDR3 is TGCAGCGTTGAAAGAAACCTGCATAACTATGGCTACACCTTC.

This chain links TRBV29-1 with TRBJ2-7; D gene unclear. CDR3 length: 12 amino acids. V was shortened by 5 bases and J by 6 bases, with 14 bases between the two germline ends. Per germline, CDR1 SQVTM and CDR2 ANQGSEA. The CDR3 loop is CSVLAGVGEQYF. CDR3 sequence (DNA): TGCAGCGTTCTGGCAGGAGTGGGCGAGCAGTACTTC.

This clonotype came up once. CDR3 protein: CASRAGTGNNEQFF. CDR3 bases: TGCGCCAGTCGGGCCGGGACAGGGAACAATGAGCAGTTCTTC. The V and J genes are TRBV5-1 and TRBJ2-1, with 9 nucleotides matching TRBD1. Germline V CDR1 and CDR2: SGHRS, YFSETQ. The CDR3 is 14 residues long. V trimming: 8 bases; J trimming: 5 bases; junction bases outside the gene matches: 8.

The chain employs TRBV7-3 and TRBJ2-1, with 7 bases lining up with TRBD1. The V segment lost 2 bases and the J segment 7 bases; nucleotides outside the gene matches: 2. There are 13 residues in the CDR3. The V gene's germline CDR1 is SGHTA and CDR2 FQGTGA. The CDR3 coding sequence is TGTGCCAGCAGCTTACAGGGGGAGAATGAGCAGTTCTTC. Amino acid sequence: CASSLQGENEQFF.